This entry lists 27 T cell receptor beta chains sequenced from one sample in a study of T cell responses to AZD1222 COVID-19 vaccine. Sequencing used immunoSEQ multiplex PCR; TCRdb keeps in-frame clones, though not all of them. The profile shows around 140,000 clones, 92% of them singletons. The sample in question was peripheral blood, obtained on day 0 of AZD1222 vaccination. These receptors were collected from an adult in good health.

The CDR3 bases are TGTGCCAGCAGCTTGAGGGGGGCTGGAAACACCATATATTTT. Translated, it gives CASSLRGAGNTIYF. This chain joins TRBV5-4 and TRBJ1-3; TRBD1 might be the D (6 bases). Germline V CDR1 and CDR2: SGHNT, YYREEE (reference sequence). CDR3 length: 14 amino acids. Trimming pared 1 base from V and 2 bases from J, leaving 7 bases between.

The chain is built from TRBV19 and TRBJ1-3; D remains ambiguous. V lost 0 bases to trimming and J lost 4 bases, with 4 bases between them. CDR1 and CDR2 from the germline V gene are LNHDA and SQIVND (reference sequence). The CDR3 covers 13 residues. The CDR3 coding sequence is TGTGCCAGTAGTATAGAGCGCGGAAACACCATATATTTT. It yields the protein CASSIERGNTIYF.

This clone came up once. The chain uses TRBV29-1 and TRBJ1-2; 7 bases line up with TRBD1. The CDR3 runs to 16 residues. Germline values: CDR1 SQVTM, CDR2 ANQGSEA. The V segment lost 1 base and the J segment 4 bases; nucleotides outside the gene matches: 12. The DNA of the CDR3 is TGCAGCGTTGAAGCTCCCTTGGACAGGAACCTCTATGGCTACACCTTC. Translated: CSVEAPLDRNLYGYTF.

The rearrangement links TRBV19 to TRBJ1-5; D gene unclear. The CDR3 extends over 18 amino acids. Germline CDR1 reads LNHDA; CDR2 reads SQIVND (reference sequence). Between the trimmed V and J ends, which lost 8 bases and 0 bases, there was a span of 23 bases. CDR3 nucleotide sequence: TGTGCCAGTCGCTCTAGAGGGCCCCTTAGCCATAGCAATCAGCCCCAGCATTTT. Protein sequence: CASRSRGPLSHSNQPQHF.

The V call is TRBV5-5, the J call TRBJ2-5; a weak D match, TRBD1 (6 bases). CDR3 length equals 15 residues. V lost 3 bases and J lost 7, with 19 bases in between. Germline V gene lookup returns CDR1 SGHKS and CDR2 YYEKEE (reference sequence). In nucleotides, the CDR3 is TGTGCCAGCAGCTCCGGGACATCGTCGGATGGGACCCAGTACTTC. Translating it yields CASSSGTSSDGTQYF.

The CDR3, as DNA: TGTGCCAGCAGCGACTCAGGACGGTCCTCCTGGGAGCAGTTCTTC. Translating gives CASSDSGRSSWEQFF. V gene TRBV6-5 combines with J gene TRBJ2-1; D is unresolved. Germline assignment: CDR1 MNHEY and CDR2 SVGAGI. The CDR3 runs to 15 residues. Trimming cost V 6 bases and J 10 bases, with 22 bases left between them.

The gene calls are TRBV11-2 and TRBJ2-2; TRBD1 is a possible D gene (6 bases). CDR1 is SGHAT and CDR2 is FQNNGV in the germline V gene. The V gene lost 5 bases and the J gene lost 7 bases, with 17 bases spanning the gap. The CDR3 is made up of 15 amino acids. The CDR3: CASSSIQGIVGELFF. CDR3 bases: TGTGCCAGCAGCAGTATTCAGGGGATAGTCGGGGAGCTGTTTTTT.

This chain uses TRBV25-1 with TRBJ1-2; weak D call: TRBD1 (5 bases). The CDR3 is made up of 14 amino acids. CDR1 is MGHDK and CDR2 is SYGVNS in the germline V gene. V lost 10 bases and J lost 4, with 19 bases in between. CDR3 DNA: TGTGCCACTCGCGACACCGGGGCTGTCTATGGCTACACCTTC. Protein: CATRDTGAVYGYTF.

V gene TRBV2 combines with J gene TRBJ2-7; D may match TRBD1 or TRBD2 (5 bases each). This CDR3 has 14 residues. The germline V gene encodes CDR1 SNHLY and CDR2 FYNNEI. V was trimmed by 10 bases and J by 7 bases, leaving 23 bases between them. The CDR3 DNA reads TGTGCCACCCGTAGGCGACTGGGGGTAGGGGAGCAGTACTTC. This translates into CATRRRLGVGEQYF.

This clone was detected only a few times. As DNA, the CDR3 is TGTGCCAGCAGTGTTCCCAGGGGTGGAAACACCATATATTTT. This translates into CASSVPRGGNTIYF. The chain employs TRBV2 and TRBJ1-3, with D tentatively TRBD1 (6 bases). CDR1 and CDR2 (germline): SNHLY, FYNNEI. V lost 4 bases and J lost 3, with 10 bases in between. The CDR3 runs to 14 residues.

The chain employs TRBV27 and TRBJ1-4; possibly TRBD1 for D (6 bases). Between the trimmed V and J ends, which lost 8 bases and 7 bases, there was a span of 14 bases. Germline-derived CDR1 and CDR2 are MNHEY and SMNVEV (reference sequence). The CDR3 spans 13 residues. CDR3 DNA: TGTGCCAGCGGGGGGCCGGCGGGTGAAAAACTGTTTTTT. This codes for CASGGPAGEKLFF.

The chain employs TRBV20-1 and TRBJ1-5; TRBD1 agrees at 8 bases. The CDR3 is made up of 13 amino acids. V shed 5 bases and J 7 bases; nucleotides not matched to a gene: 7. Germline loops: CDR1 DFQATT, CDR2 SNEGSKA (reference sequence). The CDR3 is CSAGGQGQQPQHF. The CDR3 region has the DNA TGCAGTGCTGGTGGACAGGGTCAACAGCCCCAGCATTTT.

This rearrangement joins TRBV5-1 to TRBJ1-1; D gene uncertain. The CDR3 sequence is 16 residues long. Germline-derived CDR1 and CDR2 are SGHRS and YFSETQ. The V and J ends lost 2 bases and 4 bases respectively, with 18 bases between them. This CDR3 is CASSFREARISTEAFF. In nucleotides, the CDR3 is TGCGCCAGCAGCTTCCGGGAGGCCAGAATTAGCACTGAAGCTTTCTTT.

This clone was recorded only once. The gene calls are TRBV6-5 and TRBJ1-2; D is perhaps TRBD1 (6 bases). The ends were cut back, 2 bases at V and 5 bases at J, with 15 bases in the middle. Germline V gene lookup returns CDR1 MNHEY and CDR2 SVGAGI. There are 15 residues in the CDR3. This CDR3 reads CASSYSRTERYGYTF. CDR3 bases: TGTGCCAGCAGTTACAGCAGGACAGAGCGATATGGCTACACCTTC.

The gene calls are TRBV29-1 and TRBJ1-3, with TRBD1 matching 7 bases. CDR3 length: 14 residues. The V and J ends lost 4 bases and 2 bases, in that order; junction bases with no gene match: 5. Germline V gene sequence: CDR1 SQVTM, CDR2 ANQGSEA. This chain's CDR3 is CSVGKDRAGNTIYF. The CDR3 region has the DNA TGCAGCGTTGGCAAAGACAGGGCTGGAAACACCATATATTTT.

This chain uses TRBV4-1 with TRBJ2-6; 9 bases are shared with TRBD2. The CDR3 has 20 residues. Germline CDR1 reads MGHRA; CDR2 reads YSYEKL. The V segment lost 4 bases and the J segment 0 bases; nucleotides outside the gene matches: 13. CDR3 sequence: CASSPRGLLAGLSGANVLTF. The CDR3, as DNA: TGCGCCAGCAGCCCCAGAGGGCTCCTAGCGGGACTCTCTGGGGCCAACGTCCTGACTTTC.

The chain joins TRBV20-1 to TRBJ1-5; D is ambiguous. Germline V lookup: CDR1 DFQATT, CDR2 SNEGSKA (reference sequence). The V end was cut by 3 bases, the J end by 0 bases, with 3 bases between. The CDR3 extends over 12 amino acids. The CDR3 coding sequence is TGCAGTGCTAGTCCTAGCAATCAGCCCCAGCATTTT. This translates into CSASPSNQPQHF.

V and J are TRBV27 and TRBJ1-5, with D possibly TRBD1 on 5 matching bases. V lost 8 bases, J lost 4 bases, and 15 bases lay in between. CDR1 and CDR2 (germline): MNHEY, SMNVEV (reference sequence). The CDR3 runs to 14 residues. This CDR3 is CASGTIGGNQPQHF. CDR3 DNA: TGTGCCAGCGGCACAATCGGGGGGAATCAGCCCCAGCATTTT.

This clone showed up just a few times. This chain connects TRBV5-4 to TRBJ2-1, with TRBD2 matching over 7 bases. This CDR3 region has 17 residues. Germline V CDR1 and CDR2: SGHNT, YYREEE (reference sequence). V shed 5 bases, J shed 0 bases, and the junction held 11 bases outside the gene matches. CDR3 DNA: TGTGCCAGCAGTGTGTTCACTAGCGCTAGCTCCTACAATGAGCAGTTCTTC. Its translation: CASSVFTSASSYNEQFF.

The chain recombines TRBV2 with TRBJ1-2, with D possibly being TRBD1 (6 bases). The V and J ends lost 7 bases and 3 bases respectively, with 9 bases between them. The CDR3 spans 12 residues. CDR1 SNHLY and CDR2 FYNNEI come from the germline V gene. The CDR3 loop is CASMDRDYGYTF. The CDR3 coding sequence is TGTGCCAGCATGGACAGAGACTATGGCTACACCTTC.

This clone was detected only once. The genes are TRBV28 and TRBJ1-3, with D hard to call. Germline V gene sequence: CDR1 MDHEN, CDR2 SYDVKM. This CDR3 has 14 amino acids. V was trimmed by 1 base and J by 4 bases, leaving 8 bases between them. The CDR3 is CASSLFIRGNTIYF. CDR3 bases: TGTGCCAGCAGTTTATTTATCAGGGGAAACACCATATATTTT.

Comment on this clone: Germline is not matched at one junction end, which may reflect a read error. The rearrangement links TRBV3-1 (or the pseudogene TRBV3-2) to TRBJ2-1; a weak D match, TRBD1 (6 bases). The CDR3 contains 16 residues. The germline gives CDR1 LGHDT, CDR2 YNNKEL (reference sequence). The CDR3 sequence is CASSQERQEIYDEQFF. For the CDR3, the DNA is TGTGCCAGCAGCCAAGAACGACAGGAGATCTACGATGAGCAGTTCTTC.

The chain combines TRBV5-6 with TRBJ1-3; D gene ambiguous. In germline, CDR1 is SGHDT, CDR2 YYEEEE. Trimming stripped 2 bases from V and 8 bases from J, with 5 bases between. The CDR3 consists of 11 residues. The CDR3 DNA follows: TGTGCCAGCAGCTTCGGGGACACCATATATTTT. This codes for CASSFGDTIYF.

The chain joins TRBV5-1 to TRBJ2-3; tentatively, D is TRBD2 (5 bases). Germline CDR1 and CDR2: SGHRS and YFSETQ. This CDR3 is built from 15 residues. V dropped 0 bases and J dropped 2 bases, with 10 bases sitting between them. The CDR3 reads CASSLEGLITDTQYF. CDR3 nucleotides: TGCGCCAGCAGCTTGGAAGGACTGATCACAGATACGCAGTATTTT.

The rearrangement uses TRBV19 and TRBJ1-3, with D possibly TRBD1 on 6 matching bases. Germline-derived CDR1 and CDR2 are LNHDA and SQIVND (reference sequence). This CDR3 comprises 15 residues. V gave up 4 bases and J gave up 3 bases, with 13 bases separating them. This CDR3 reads CASSTSGTYGNTIYF. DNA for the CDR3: TGTGCCAGTAGTACTTCCGGGACATATGGAAACACCATATATTTT.

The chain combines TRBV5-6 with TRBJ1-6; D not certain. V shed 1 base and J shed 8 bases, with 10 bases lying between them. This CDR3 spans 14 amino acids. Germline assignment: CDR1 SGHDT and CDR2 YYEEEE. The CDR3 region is CASSLPARYSPLHF. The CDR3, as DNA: TGTGCCAGCAGCTTGCCGGCTAGATATTCACCCCTCCACTTT. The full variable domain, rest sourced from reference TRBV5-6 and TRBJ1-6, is DAGVTQSPTHLIKTRGQQVTLRCSPKSGHDTVSWYQQALGQGPQFIFQYYEEEERQRGNFPDRFSGHQFPNYSSELNVNALLLGDSALYLCASSLPARYSPLHFGNGTRLTVT.

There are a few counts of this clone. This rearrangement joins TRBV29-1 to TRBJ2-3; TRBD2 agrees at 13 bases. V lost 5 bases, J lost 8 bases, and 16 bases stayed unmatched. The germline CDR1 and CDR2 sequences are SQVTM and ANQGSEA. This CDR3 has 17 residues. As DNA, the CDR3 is TGCAGCGTTAAAGCCTTCGGACTAGCGGGAGATATTGGTACGCAGTATTTT. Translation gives CSVKAFGLAGDIGTQYF.